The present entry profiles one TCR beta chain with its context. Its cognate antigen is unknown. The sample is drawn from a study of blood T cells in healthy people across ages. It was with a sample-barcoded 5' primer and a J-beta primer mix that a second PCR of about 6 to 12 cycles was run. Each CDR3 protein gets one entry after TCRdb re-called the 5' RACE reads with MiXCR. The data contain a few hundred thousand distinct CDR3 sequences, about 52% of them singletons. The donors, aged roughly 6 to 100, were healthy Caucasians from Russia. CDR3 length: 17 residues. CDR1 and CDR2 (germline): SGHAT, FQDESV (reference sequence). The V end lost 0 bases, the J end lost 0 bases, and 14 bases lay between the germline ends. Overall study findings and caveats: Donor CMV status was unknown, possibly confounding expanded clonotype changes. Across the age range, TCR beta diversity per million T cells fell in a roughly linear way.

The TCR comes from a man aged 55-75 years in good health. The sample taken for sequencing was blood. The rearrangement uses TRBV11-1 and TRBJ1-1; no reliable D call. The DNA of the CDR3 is TGTGCCAGCAGCTTAGCGTCGGCTATAAAACTGAACACTGAAGCTTTCTTT. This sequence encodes CASSLASAIKLNTEAFF.